These 8 T cell receptor beta chains were all obtained from the same sample, sequenced in a study of cytomegalovirus exposure and HLA in healthy donors. Primers included in the PCR were 60 Vbeta and 13 Jbeta primers. Here immunoSEQ multiplex PCR was the method, and the copy in TCRdb shows in-frame clones only, minus some. The sample contains around 100,000 clones, 74% of which appear only once. Sequencing was performed on PBMCs. These receptors originate from a middle-aged man in good health and CMV-seropositive.

CDR3 nucleotide sequence: TGTGCCAGCAGCTCCCAGGAAAACACTGAAGCTTTCTTT. As protein: CASSSQENTEAFF. The chain recombines TRBV7-6 with TRBJ1-1; no reliable D call. Germline V gives CDR1 SGHVS, CDR2 FNYEAQ. The CDR3 is 13 amino acids. Trimming took 4 bases from V and 2 from J, leaving 8 bases between them.

This clone was found once. J is TRBJ2-7 and V is TRBV4-1, with TRBD1 matching 9 bases. Germline V gene lookup returns CDR1 MGHRA and CDR2 YSYEKL. The V segment lost 1 base and the J segment 2 bases; nucleotides outside the gene matches: 9. The CDR3 has 17 amino acids. CDR3 in amino acids: CASSQGVGTGLAYEQYF. The CDR3 DNA is TGCGCCAGCAGCCAAGGGGTGGGGACAGGGCTAGCCTACGAGCAGTACTTC.

The V and J genes are TRBV14 and TRBJ2-1; 14 bases align to TRBD2. The length of the CDR3 is 16 residues. V lost 2 bases to trimming and J lost 10 bases; unmatched junction nucleotides: 7. Germline V gene lookup returns CDR1 SGHDN and CDR2 FVKESK. For the CDR3, the DNA is TGTGCCAGCAGCCAATTCGGGACTAGCGGGAGTGGGGAGCAGTTCTTC. Protein product: CASSQFGTSGSGEQFF.

This clone was detected only a few times. This chain uses TRBV4-1 with TRBJ2-5; 8 bases map to TRBD1. CDR3 length: 16 amino acids. J was trimmed by 5 bases and V by 3 bases; bases with no gene match: 11. The V gene's germline CDR1 is MGHRA and CDR2 YSYEKL. CDR3 amino acids: CASSHGPQGARETQYF. CDR3 nucleotide sequence: TGCGCCAGCAGCCATGGGCCCCAGGGGGCGCGGGAGACCCAGTACTTC.

For this clone: The junction differs from germline at one of its ends, possibly a read error. The chain has TRBV14 and TRBJ1-6, with 9 bases fitting TRBD1. This CDR3 spans 15 amino acids. Looked up from germline, CDR1 is SGHDN and CDR2 is FVKESK. For the CDR3, the DNA is TGTGCCAGCAGCCCCCAACAGGGGGCGAATTCATCCCTCCACTTT. Protein sequence: CASSPQQGANSSLHF.

This clone was recorded once. The V gene is TRBV5-1, the J gene TRBJ2-1, with 12 bases fitting TRBD2. CDR1 and CDR2 (germline): SGHRS, YFSETQ. This CDR3 spans 21 amino acids. Unmatched junction bases numbered 15, after V lost 2 bases and J lost 0 bases. The CDR3 nucleotides read TGCGCCAGCAGCTTAAGGGGGCCCGGGACTAGCGGGTTGAGCTCCTACAATGAGCAGTTCTTC. This sequence encodes CASSLRGPGTSGLSSYNEQFF.

About this clone itself: Germline and junction disagree at one end, which may indicate a read error. The chain links TRBV7-6 to TRBJ2-4, with a weak D call TRBD2 (7 bases). CDR1 and CDR2 (germline): SGHVS, FNYEAQ. The CDR3 sequence is 15 residues long. The CDR3 is CASSLGGGVENSQYF. For the CDR3, the DNA is TGTGCCAGCAGCTTAGGAGGGGGGGTGGAGAACAGTCAGTACTTC.

This rearrangement joins TRBV27 to TRBJ2-3; D possibly corresponds to TRBD1 (6 bases). The CDR3 length is 15 residues. The V and J ends lost 6 bases and 8 bases respectively, with 21 bases between them. Germline V CDR1 and CDR2: MNHEY, SMNVEV (reference sequence). CDR3 nucleotide sequence: TGTGCCAGCAGAGCAGGGGTCGAGAAGGGGTTTACGCAGTATTTT. Translating gives CASRAGVEKGFTQYF.